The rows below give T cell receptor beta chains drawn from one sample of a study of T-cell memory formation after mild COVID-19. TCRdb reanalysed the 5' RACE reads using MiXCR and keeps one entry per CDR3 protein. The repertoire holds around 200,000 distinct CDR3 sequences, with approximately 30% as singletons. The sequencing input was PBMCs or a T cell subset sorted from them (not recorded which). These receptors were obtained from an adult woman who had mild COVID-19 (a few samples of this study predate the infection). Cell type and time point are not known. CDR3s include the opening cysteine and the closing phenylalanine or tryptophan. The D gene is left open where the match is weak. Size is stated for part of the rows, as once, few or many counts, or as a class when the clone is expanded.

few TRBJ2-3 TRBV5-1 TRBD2 CASSEGLAGGSDTQYF TGCGCCAGCAGCGAGGGACTAGCGGGAGGTTCAGATACGCAGTATTTT
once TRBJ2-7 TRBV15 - CATSSSGLLYEQYF TGTGCCACCAGCTCCTCGGGACTTCTCTACGAGCAGTACTTC
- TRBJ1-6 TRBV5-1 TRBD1 CASSLDRAANNSPLHF TGCGCCAGCAGTCTGGACAGGGCCGCCAATAATTCACCCCTCCACTTT
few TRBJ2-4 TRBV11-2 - CASSLRRGLGKNIQYF TGTGCCAGCAGCTTACGCAGGGGACTCGGCAAAAACATTCAGTACTTC
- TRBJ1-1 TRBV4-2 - CASSQEEGTGTTEAFF TGTGCCAGCAGCCAAGAAGAGGGGACCGGGACTACTGAAGCTTTCTTT
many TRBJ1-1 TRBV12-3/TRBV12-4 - CASSLQNTEAFF TGTGCCAGCAGTTTACAAAACACTGAAGCTTTCTTT
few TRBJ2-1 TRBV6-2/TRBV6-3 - CASTPPGTDSYNEQFF TGTGCCAGCACCCCACCCGGGACGGACTCCTACAATGAGCAGTTCTTC
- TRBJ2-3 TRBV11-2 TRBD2 CASSLTSGGRDTQYF TGTGCCAGCAGCTTGACTAGCGGGGGCCGAGATACGCAGTATTTT
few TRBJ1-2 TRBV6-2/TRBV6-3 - CASSSGSNYGYTF TGTGCCAGCAGTTCCGGGAGTAACTATGGCTACACCTTC
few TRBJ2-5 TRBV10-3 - CAISATEEETQYF TGTGCCATCAGTGCGACGGAGGAGGAGACCCAGTACTTC
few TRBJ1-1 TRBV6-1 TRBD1 CASSEDGTGLNTEAFF TGTGCCAGCAGTGAAGACGGGACAGGGCTTAACACTGAAGCTTTCTTT
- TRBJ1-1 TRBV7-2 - CASSLDLSVGTEAFF TGTGCCAGCAGCTTAGATCTTTCCGTGGGCACTGAAGCTTTCTTT
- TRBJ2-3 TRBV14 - CASSPLGPLSTDTQYF TGTGCCAGCAGCCCGTTGGGACCGTTAAGCACAGATACGCAGTATTTT
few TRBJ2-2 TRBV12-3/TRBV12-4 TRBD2 CASSFGLAGETGELFF TGTGCCAGCAGTTTCGGACTAGCGGGGGAGACCGGGGAGCTGTTTTTT
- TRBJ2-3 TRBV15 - CATSRDVGDPDTQYF TGTGCCACCAGCAGAGATGTCGGGGATCCAGATACGCAGTATTTT
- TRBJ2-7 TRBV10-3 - CAISGVGWVPYEQYF TGTGCCATCAGTGGGGTGGGGTGGGTTCCCTACGAGCAGTACTTC
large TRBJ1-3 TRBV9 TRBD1 CASSVDTGGTGNTIYF TGTGCCAGCAGCGTAGACACAGGGGGTACTGGAAACACCATATATTTT
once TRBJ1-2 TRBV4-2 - CASSQDRGGGRGGYTF TGTGCCAGCAGCCAAGATAGAGGAGGGGGTCGAGGGGGCTACACCTTC
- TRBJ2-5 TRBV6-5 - CASSYLRQVEETQYF TGTGCCAGCAGTTACCTACGGCAGGTCGAAGAGACCCAGTACTTC
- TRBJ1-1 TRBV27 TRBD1 CASSYRGQNTEAFF TGTGCCAGCAGCTACAGGGGGCAGAACACTGAAGCTTTCTTT
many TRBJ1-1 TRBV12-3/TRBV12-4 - CASSLRPGTEAFF TGTGCCAGCAGTTTAAGGCCAGGGACTGAAGCTTTCTTT
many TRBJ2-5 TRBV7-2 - CASSFPRKTQYF TGTGCCAGCAGCTTTCCCCGTAAGACCCAGTACTTC
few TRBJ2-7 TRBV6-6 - CASSYSRSGEQYF TGTGCCAGCAGTTACTCGCGGTCGGGGGAGCAGTACTTC
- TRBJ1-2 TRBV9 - CASSPHGASWGYTF TGTGCCAGCAGCCCCCACGGGGCCAGCTGGGGCTACACCTTC
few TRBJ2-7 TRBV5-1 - CASRGGADLWSYEQYF TGCGCCAGCAGGGGTGGGGCAGACCTCTGGTCCTACGAGCAGTACTTC
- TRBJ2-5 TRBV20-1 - CSAEEPMSGQETQYF TGCAGTGCTGAGGAGCCAATGAGCGGACAAGAGACCCAGTACTTC
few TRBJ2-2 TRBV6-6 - CASSYSGDHNTGELFF TGTGCCAGCAGTTACTCGGGGGACCACAACACCGGGGAGCTGTTTTTT
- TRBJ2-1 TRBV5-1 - CASRYGETYNEQFF TGCGCCAGCAGATACGGGGAAACCTACAATGAGCAGTTCTTC
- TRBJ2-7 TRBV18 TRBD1 CASSPLKDRTYEQYF TGTGCCAGCTCACCACTTAAGGACAGGACCTACGAGCAGTACTTC
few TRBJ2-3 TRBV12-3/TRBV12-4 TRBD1 CASRDTGGGDTQYF TGTGCCAGCAGGGATACAGGGGGCGGGGATACGCAGTATTTT
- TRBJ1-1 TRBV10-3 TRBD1 CAISHQGARNTEAFF TGTGCCATCAGTCACCAGGGGGCCCGGAACACTGAAGCTTTCTTT
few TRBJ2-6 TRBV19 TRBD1 CASSIYLLMGQAALGANVLTF TGTGCCAGTAGTATATATCTCTTGATGGGACAGGCTGCCCTGGGAGCCAACGTCCTGACTTTC
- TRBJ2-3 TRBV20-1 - CSARDLRGVGDTQYF TGCAGTGCTAGAGATCTGAGAGGAGTTGGAGATACGCAGTATTTT
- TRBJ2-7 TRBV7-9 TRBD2 CASSYRQTGPLAGGLSYEQYF TGTGCCAGCAGCTACCGCCAAACGGGACCTTTAGCGGGAGGTTTGTCCTACGAGCAGTACTTC
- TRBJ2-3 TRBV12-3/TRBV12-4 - CASTRQADTQYF TGTGCCAGCACCCGACAGGCAGATACGCAGTATTTT
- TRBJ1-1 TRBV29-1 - CSVDGLREGGADEAFF TGCAGCGTTGATGGTTTGAGGGAGGGAGGCGCCGATGAAGCTTTCTTT
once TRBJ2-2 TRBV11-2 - CASSRRTGELFF TGTGCCAGCAGCCGACGTACCGGGGAGCTGTTTTTT
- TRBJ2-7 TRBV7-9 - CASSLAGTHEQYF TGTGCCAGCAGCTTAGCGGGAACGCACGAGCAGTACTTC
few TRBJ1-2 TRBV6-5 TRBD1 CASRRTGTGDGYTF TGTGCCAGCAGAAGGACCGGGACAGGGGATGGCTACACCTTC
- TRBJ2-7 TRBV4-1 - CASSQVGTYEQYF TGCGCCAGCAGCCAAGTAGGGACCTACGAGCAGTACTTC
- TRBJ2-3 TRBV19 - CASSGPVRGDTQYF TGTGCCAGTAGTGGTCCTGTGAGGGGCGATACGCAGTATTTT
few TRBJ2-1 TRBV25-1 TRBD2 CASSEPSGAYNEQFF TGTGCCAGCAGTGAACCCAGCGGGGCCTACAATGAGCAGTTCTTC
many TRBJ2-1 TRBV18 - CASSPPTGGAYNEQFF TGTGCCAGCTCACCACCGACAGGAGGGGCCTACAATGAGCAGTTCTTC
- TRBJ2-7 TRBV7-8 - CASSPGAGGYEQYF TGTGCCAGCAGCCCCGGGGCCGGGGGCTACGAGCAGTACTTC
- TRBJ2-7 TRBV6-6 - CASTPSGVGYEQYF TGTGCCAGCACCCCTTCGGGGGTGGGCTACGAGCAGTACTTC
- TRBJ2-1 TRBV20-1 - CSARPEFEQFF TGCAGTGCTAGACCGGAGTTTGAGCAGTTCTTC